The 25 T cell receptor beta chains reported below all come from one sample, sequenced in a study of brain metastases from non-small cell lung cancer. TCRdb's table, derived via immunoSEQ multiplex PCR, lists solely in-frame clones and lacks some. The table lists 3,000 to 3,500 clones, just under 97% of them singletons. The sequencing input was tumor-adjacent normal tissue. The receptors derive from a donor aged 40 or older with non-small cell lung cancer.

This chain joins TRBV6-4 and TRBJ2-7; D may correspond to TRBD1 or TRBD2 (5 bases each). V lost 6 bases and J 1 base, leaving 10 bases between the germline ends. The CDR3 spans 13 residues. Germline-derived CDR1 and CDR2 are MRHNA and SNTAGT. CDR3: CASRPGPSYEQYF. The CDR3 coding sequence is TGTGCCAGCAGGCCGGGGCCTTCCTACGAGCAGTACTTC.

A single count supports this clone. CDR3 coding DNA: TGTGCCAGCAACCTATGGCGGGGCACAGATACGCAGTATTTT. This sequence encodes CASNLWRGTDTQYF. V is TRBV6-6 and J is TRBJ2-3, with D possibly being TRBD2 (5 bases). The CDR3 is 14 residues long. Germline CDR1 MNHNY, CDR2 SVGAGI (reference sequence). Deletions cut 7 bases from V and 1 base from J, with 12 bases between.

The chain is built from TRBV27 and TRBJ2-2, with D possibly being TRBD1 (6 bases). There are 15 residues in the CDR3. Deletions cut 6 bases from V and 0 bases from J, with 11 bases between. Germline CDR1 reads MNHEY; CDR2 reads SMNVEV (reference sequence). CDR3: CASSHGTPNTGELFF. CDR3 in DNA: TGTGCCAGCAGCCACGGGACACCGAACACCGGGGAGCTGTTTTTT.

This chain uses TRBV7-2 with TRBJ2-1, with D perhaps TRBD1 (5 bases). This CDR3 region has 14 residues. Germline V gene sequence: CDR1 SGHTA, CDR2 FQGNSA. The V and J ends lost 3 bases and 3 bases respectively, with 9 bases between them. The CDR3: CASSLTEFYNEQFF. CDR3 nucleotide sequence: TGTGCCAGCAGCTTGACAGAGTTCTACAATGAGCAGTTCTTC.

The J gene is TRBJ1-1, the V gene TRBV5-1, with D tentatively TRBD1 (5 bases). V was pared by 4 bases and J by 1 base, with 8 bases between. Germline CDR1 and CDR2: SGHRS and YFSETQ. CDR3 size: 13 residues. The DNA of the CDR3 is TGCGCCAGCAGCCTAGGGACGAACACTGAAGCTTTCTTT. Translation gives CASSLGTNTEAFF.

This rearrangement joins TRBV30 to TRBJ1-5; possible D gene TRBD1, 6 bases. Germline CDR1 and CDR2: GTSNPN and SVGIG (reference sequence). V was pared by 2 bases and J by 8 bases, with 16 bases between. This CDR3 comprises 14 residues. The CDR3 region is CAWSPTGPWEPQHF. The CDR3 DNA follows: TGTGCCTGGAGTCCGACAGGCCCTTGGGAGCCCCAGCATTTT.

The chain combines TRBV12-5 with TRBJ1-1, with a possible D match to TRBD1 (6 bases). V lost 5 bases and J 5 bases, leaving 12 bases between the germline ends. Germline CDR1 LGHNT, CDR2 FRNRAP. CDR3 length: 13 residues. CDR3 amino acids: CASGTNRVTEAFF. In nucleotides, the CDR3 is TGTGCTAGTGGTACTAACAGGGTAACTGAAGCTTTCTTT.

The chain is built from TRBV21-1 and TRBJ1-5. TRBV21-1 is deemed a pseudogene. The CDR3 loop spans 13 amino acids. This chain's CDR3 is CASSKEAAQPQHF. In DNA, the CDR3 is TGTGCCAGCAGCAAAGAGGCGGCCCAGCCCCAGCATTTT.

Comments on this clone: Its ends do not fully match the called genes, so a read error is possible. The V and J genes are TRBV14 and TRBJ2-1; D is uncertain. Germline V gives CDR1 SGHDN, CDR2 FVKESK. The CDR3 length is 15 residues. In nucleotides, the CDR3 is TGTGCCAGTAGCCCCTTGTGGGGCTCCTACAATGAGCAGTTCTTC. Its translation: CASSPLWGSYNEQFF.

The chain combines TRBV2 with TRBJ2-5, with TRBD2 identical over 12 bases. The germline V gene encodes CDR1 SNHLY and CDR2 FYNNEI. The CDR3 spans 18 residues. V was pared by 0 bases and J by 4 bases, with 9 bases of the junction left unmatched. This chain's CDR3 is CASSEAGLAGGRGETQYF. For the CDR3, the DNA is TGTGCCAGCAGTGAAGCAGGGCTAGCGGGAGGGCGGGGAGAGACCCAGTACTTC. Together with reference TRBV2 and TRBJ2-5, the CDR3 gives the full variable domain: EPEVTQTPSHQVTQMGQEVILRCVPISNHLYFYWYRQILGQKVEFLVSFYNNEISEKSEIFDDQFSVERPDGSNFTLKIRSTKLEDSAMYFCASSEAGLAGGRGETQYFGPGTRLLVL.

The rearrangement joins TRBV7-9 to TRBJ1-3; TRBD1 agrees at 9 bases. This CDR3 has 15 residues. CDR1 and CDR2 from the germline V gene are SEHNR and FQNEAQ (reference sequence). Trimming took 3 bases from V and 2 from J; bases not matched to a gene: 2. CDR3 residues: CASSFRQGAGNTIYF. In DNA form, the CDR3 reads TGTGCCAGCAGCTTTAGACAGGGGGCTGGAAACACCATATATTTT.

Points on this clone: Its ends do not fully match the called genes, so a read error is possible. The V gene is TRBV2, the J gene TRBJ2-5; D gene uncertain. The CDR3 contains 14 residues. CDR1 and CDR2 from the germline V gene are SNHLY and FYNNEI. The CDR3: CASSDRRNQETQYF. CDR3 nucleotide sequence: TGTGCCAGCAGTGACCGCAGGAACCAAGAAACCCAGTACTTC.

V gene TRBV3-1 (or the pseudogene TRBV3-2) combines with J gene TRBJ2-5; unclear D gene. V was pared by 1 base and J by 2 bases, with 8 bases between. Per germline, CDR1 LGHDT and CDR2 YNNKEL (reference sequence). The CDR3 has 14 amino acids. As DNA, the CDR3 is TGTGCCAGCAGCCAAGGCTCAATTCAAGAGACCCAGTACTTC. Protein: CASSQGSIQETQYF.

In the case of this clone: One end of the junction does not line up with germline, which may come from a read error. The chain employs TRBV19 and TRBJ2-2; perhaps D is TRBD1 or TRBD2 (5 bases each). The CDR3 is made up of 16 amino acids. The germline gives CDR1 LNHDA, CDR2 SQIVND (reference sequence). The CDR3 coding sequence is TGTGCCAGTAGTAGTTTCCGGACAAAAAACACCGGGGAGCTATTTTTT. Amino acid sequence: CASSSFRTKNTGELFF.

The chain joins TRBV6-5 to TRBJ1-1; 7 bases are shared with TRBD1. The CDR3 length is 14 residues. Germline lookup yields CDR1 MNHEY and CDR2 SVGAGI. V dropped 6 bases and J dropped 4; count of bases not matched to a gene: 8. The CDR3 nucleotides read TGTGCCAGCAGCTGGACAGGCAGCGGCACTGAAGCTTTCTTT. Translation: CASSWTGSGTEAFF.

V gene TRBV19 combines with J gene TRBJ2-2; D gene ambiguous. Trimming took off 5 bases at V and 0 bases at J, with 19 bases between the two ends. The germline V gene encodes CDR1 LNHDA and CDR2 SQIVND (reference sequence). The CDR3 is 18 amino acids. The CDR3 here is CASSYELGSPPNTGELFF. The DNA of the CDR3 is TGTGCCAGTAGTTATGAGCTTGGCTCCCCTCCGAACACCGGGGAGCTGTTTTTT.

This sequence joins TRBV5-1 and TRBJ2-7, with 8 bases that match TRBD1. The CDR3 loop spans 14 amino acids. In germline, CDR1 is SGHRS, CDR2 YFSETQ. V shed 4 bases, J shed 6 bases, and the junction held 9 bases outside the gene matches. CDR3 sequence: CASSPQQGGVEQYF. CDR3 DNA sequence: TGCGCCAGCAGCCCCCAACAGGGGGGAGTCGAGCAGTACTTC.

The rearrangement uses TRBV6-6 and TRBJ2-2; no clear D. CDR3 length: 11 residues. The germline V gene encodes CDR1 MNHNY and CDR2 SVGAGI (reference sequence). The germline V and J ends were trimmed by 4 bases and 8 bases, with 5 bases remaining between them. The CDR3 nucleotides are TGTGCCAGCAGTTTTGGAGGGGAGCTGTTTTTT. It specifies CASSFGGELFF.

This sequence joins TRBV6-5 and TRBJ1-5; weak D call: TRBD1 (5 bases). Trimming removed 6 bases at V and 3 bases at J, with 9 bases between. Germline-derived CDR1 and CDR2 are MNHEY and SVGAGI. The CDR3 loop spans 13 amino acids. The CDR3 coding sequence is TGTGCCAGCAGCCGGGGCGCCAATCAGCCCCAGCATTTT. It yields the protein CASSRGANQPQHF.

This sequence joins TRBV6-5 and TRBJ1-1, with D maybe TRBD1 (6 bases). The CDR3 runs 13 residues. Between the trimmed V and J ends, which lost 6 bases and 7 bases, there was a span of 15 bases. The germline CDR1 and CDR2 sequences are MNHEY and SVGAGI. The chain's CDR3 is CASRYGRGGEAFF. The CDR3 DNA sequence: TGTGCCAGCAGATACGGCAGGGGTGGTGAAGCTTTCTTT.

The V and J genes are TRBV18 and TRBJ1-5; the D gene is possibly TRBD1 (5 bases). This CDR3 comprises 16 residues. Germline V gene sequence: CDR1 KGHSH, CDR2 LQKENI. The V and J ends lost 3 bases and 2 bases respectively, with 14 bases between them. CDR3 DNA sequence: TGTGCCAGCTCACCGAGTCGGGACGGACGCAATCAGCCCCAGCATTTT. Amino acids: CASSPSRDGRNQPQHF.

The chain uses TRBV6-5 and TRBJ1-1; the match to TRBD1 covers 9 bases. This CDR3 contains 13 residues. CDR1 MNHEY and CDR2 SVGAGI come from the germline V gene. With V trimmed by 6 bases and J by 3 bases, 2 bases remained unmatched. Here the CDR3 reads CASSGDRDTEAFF. The DNA for the CDR3 is TGTGCCAGCAGCGGGGACAGGGACACTGAAGCTTTCTTT.

The rearrangement joins TRBV6-5 to TRBJ2-2; D unclear. This CDR3 contains 13 residues. The V gene lost 8 bases and the J gene lost 4 bases, with 11 bases spanning the gap. The V gene's germline CDR1 is MNHEY and CDR2 SVGAGI. CDR3: CASASVSTGELFF. For the CDR3, the DNA is TGTGCCAGCGCATCGGTTAGCACCGGGGAGCTGTTTTTT.

The rearrangement uses TRBV28 and TRBJ1-2; 9 bases fit TRBD1. The CDR3 length is 15 residues. Germline V gene lookup returns CDR1 MDHEN and CDR2 SYDVKM. The junction had 9 bases not matched to a gene; V was cut back by 6 bases and J by 4 bases. This chain's CDR3 is CASSTLGTGSYGYTF. The CDR3 DNA follows: TGTGCCAGCAGCACCTTGGGGACAGGGTCCTATGGCTACACCTTC.

V is TRBV11-2 and J is TRBJ2-3, with D perhaps matching TRBD1 (6 bases). The CDR3 has 14 residues. Germline V CDR1 and CDR2: SGHAT, FQNNGV. Trimming took 2 bases from V and 5 from J, leaving 11 bases between them. CDR3 DNA: TGTGCCAGCAGCTTAATGGGGGCAAGAGATACGCAGTATTTT. Its protein product is CASSLMGARDTQYF. Using reference TRBV11-2 and TRBJ2-3 for the parts outside the CDR3, the full variable domain is EAGVAQSPRYKIIEKRQSVAFWCNPISGHATLYWYQQILGQGPKLLIQFQNNGVVDDSQLPKDRFSAERLKGVDSTLKIQPAKLEDSAVYLCASSLMGARDTQYFGPGTRLTVL.